This TCR beta chain was observed in a study of early T cells in non-severe SARS-CoV-2 infection. About the study: RNA in bulk from unsorted whole blood was sequenced, and chains were unpaired.

This clonotype occurred a few times. No antigen is known for it. Tagging with unique molecular identifiers was applied to individual cDNA molecules. From the 5' RACE reads, TCRdb called clonotypes with MiXCR, one entry per CDR3 protein. The sample holds 45,000 to 70,000 distinct CDR3 sequences, approximately 6.7% seen once. Germline CDR1 SGHTA, CDR2 FQGNSA. The length of the CDR3 is 18 residues. Trimming cost V 7 bases and J 0 bases, with 25 bases left between them. Whole-study results and caveats: VDJdb-based matching was biased toward anti-spike CD8 responses and missed private and CD4 specificities.

This clonotype was sampled from an adult who was a healthcare worker with PCR-confirmed SARS-CoV-2 infection or an uninfected control (not recorded which). The V call is TRBV7-2, the J call TRBJ2-7; tentatively, D is TRBD2 (5 bases). The sequenced material came from whole blood. The DNA of the CDR3 is TGTGCCAGCACCGTAAACCCGGTTGGGCGCCGGGGCTCCTACGAGCAGTACTTC. As protein: CASTVNPVGRRGSYEQYF.